The 13 T cell receptor beta chains presented below share a single source sample, sequenced in a study of metastatic and nonmetastatic thyroid tumors. Before thyroid surgery, none of the patients had received any treatment. MiXCR reprocessed the PCR reads for TCRdb. In the table there are under 100,000 clones, 8.6% of which are singletons. Source material: blood. The receptors were gathered from a female donor with papillary thyroid cancer or a benign thyroid nodule (not recorded which). Some clones in this sample may be carry-over from other donors' samples.

This clone showed up many times. The chain has TRBV5-1 and TRBJ2-5; tentatively, D is TRBD2 (7 bases). The CDR3 sequence is 14 residues long. Between the trimmed V and J ends, which lost 4 bases and 4 bases, there was a span of 14 bases. Germline V gene lookup returns CDR1 SGHRS and CDR2 YFSETQ. The CDR3 sequence: CASSDRRGRETQYF. DNA of the CDR3: TGCGCCAGCAGCGATAGGCGGGGGCGAGAGACCCAGTACTTC.

This clone was counted many times. The rearrangement joins TRBV6-1 to TRBJ1-6, with TRBD1 identical over 9 bases. The junction had 5 bases not matched to a gene; V was cut back by 10 bases and J by 7 bases. CDR3 length: 13 amino acids. Germline V CDR1 and CDR2: MNHNS, SASEGT. CDR3 nucleotides: TGTGCCACCCGGGACAGGGAGAATTCACCCCTCCACTTT. Its translation: CATRDRENSPLHF.

This clone was seen ten or more times. The chain links TRBV24-1 to TRBJ2-1; D is undetermined. Germline lookup yields CDR1 KGHDR and CDR2 SFDVKD. V lost 5 bases, J lost 9 bases, and 10 bases lay in between. The CDR3 extends over 12 amino acids. The CDR3 sequence is CATSVKASEQFF. CDR3 bases: TGTGCCACCAGTGTTAAGGCATCTGAGCAGTTCTTC.

This clone was detected many times. This sample also contains other DNA sequences that code for the same CDR3. The chain employs TRBV20-1 and TRBJ1-1; TRBD1 matches 7 bases. This CDR3 spans 13 amino acids. Germline V CDR1 and CDR2: DFQATT, SNEGSKA (reference sequence). The V and J ends lost 3 bases and 2 bases, in that order; junction bases with no gene match: 3. The DNA of the CDR3 is TGCAGTGCTAGTAGACAGGGCAACACTGAAGCTTTCTTT. It translates to CSASRQGNTEAFF.

This clone was counted many times. The gene calls are TRBV10-3 and TRBJ1-2; no firm D call. CDR3 size: 13 residues. Germline V CDR1 and CDR2: ENHRY, SYGVKD. Trimming cost V 1 base and J 6 bases, with 9 bases left between them. The CDR3 sequence is CAISELSTDGYTF. The CDR3 region has the DNA TGTGCCATCAGTGAGTTGTCCACGGATGGCTACACCTTC.

This clone was picked up many times. Other DNA sequences from this sample encode an identical CDR3 as well. J is TRBJ2-2 and V is TRBV5-1, with TRBD1 matching 9 bases. V trimming: 0 bases; J trimming: 0 bases; junction bases outside the gene matches: 0. Per the germline V gene, CDR1 is SGHRS and CDR2 is YFSETQ. This CDR3 spans 16 amino acids. CDR3 loop: CASSLGQGANTGELFF. For the CDR3, the DNA is TGCGCCAGCAGCTTGGGACAGGGGGCGAACACCGGGGAGCTGTTTTTT.

The sample holds many counts of this clone. The V call is TRBV12-3 or TRBV12-4, the J call TRBJ1-1, with 7 nucleotides matching TRBD1. V shed 7 bases and J 10 bases; nucleotides not matched to a gene: 9. This CDR3 region has 12 residues. CDR3: CASTQGQAAAFF. The DNA for the CDR3 is TGTGCCAGCACCCAAGGACAGGCTGCAGCTTTCTTT.

The chain has TRBV13 and TRBJ2-2; TRBD1 might be the D (6 bases). In germline, CDR1 is PRHDT, CDR2 FYEKMQ (reference sequence). This CDR3 comprises 16 residues. Between the trimmed V and J ends, which lost 1 base and 3 bases, there was a span of 12 bases. The CDR3, as DNA: TGTGCCAGCAGCTTAGACAGGGCGGGCGACACCGGGGAGCTGTTTTTT. Its protein product is CASSLDRAGDTGELFF.

In its sample, this clone was seen many times. The rearrangement joins TRBV19 to TRBJ2-3, with 12 bases that match TRBD2. CDR1 is LNHDA, CDR2 SQIVND, per germline (reference sequence). This CDR3 comprises 16 residues. The junction had 3 bases not matched to a gene; V was cut back by 1 base and J by 4 bases. CDR3 residues: CASSIALAGGSDTQYF. The CDR3 nucleotides are TGTGCCAGTAGTATAGCACTAGCGGGGGGTTCAGATACGCAGTATTTT.

This clone was recorded at least ten times. V is TRBV20-1 and J is TRBJ1-2, with D possibly matching TRBD1 (6 bases). Germline CDR1 DFQATT, CDR2 SNEGSKA (reference sequence). V lost 3 bases to trimming and J lost 5 bases, with 28 bases between them. The length of the CDR3 is 18 residues. CDR3 region: CSASERGGSGRGGYGYTF. Here the CDR3 DNA reads TGCAGTGCTAGCGAGCGAGGGGGGAGTGGCAGGGGTGGGTATGGCTACACCTTC.

This clone was counted at least ten times. This rearrangement joins TRBV18 to TRBJ2-3, with D unresolved. The CDR3 loop spans 14 amino acids. V was trimmed by 6 bases and J by 1 base, leaving 11 bases between them. Germline CDR1 and CDR2: KGHSH and LQKENI. CDR3 amino acids: CASSQTVGTDTQYF. DNA of the CDR3: TGTGCCAGCTCCCAAACCGTGGGCACAGATACGCAGTATTTT.

This clone was observed many times. V usage is TRBV19 and J usage is TRBJ1-4; 7 nucleotides line up with TRBD1. Germline CDR1 reads LNHDA; CDR2 reads SQIVND (reference sequence). The CDR3 loop spans 15 amino acids. The V segment lost 8 bases and the J segment 12 bases; nucleotides outside the gene matches: 18. The CDR3 nucleotides are TGTGCCAGTCCTACATGGGAGACAGGGCTTGTGGAACTGTTTTTT. This sequence encodes CASPTWETGLVELFF.

This clone was seen many times. This chain connects TRBV11-2 to TRBJ2-5, with TRBD1 as a possible D gene (5 bases). Trimming cost V 2 bases and J 1 base, with 11 bases left between them. The germline V gene encodes CDR1 SGHAT and CDR2 FQNNGV. The CDR3 is made up of 15 amino acids. The CDR3 here is CASSLRQGLQETQYF. The CDR3 bases are TGTGCCAGCAGCTTAAGGCAGGGCCTCCAAGAGACCCAGTACTTC.